This entry is about one T cell receptor (beta chain). This entry belongs to a study of control samples from healthy donors and cancer patients. Germline loops: CDR1 SGHTA, CDR2 FQGNSA. Trimming removed 0 bases from V and 0 bases from J, with 14 bases in between. CDR3 length equals 17 residues. Assay used: immunoSEQ multiplex PCR; TCRdb lists only in-frame clones, some missing. The sample holds roughly 6,000 clones; approximately 84% are singletons and the top ten take about 7%. The chain links TRBV7-2 to TRBJ1-1, with D possibly matching TRBD1 (5 bases). This sequence originates from a female donor with lung cancer. Sequencing was done on a sample of formalin-fixed, paraffin-embedded tissue. CDR3 DNA sequence: TGTGCCAGCAGCTTAGCCTCGGGGCTCAGGATGAACACTGAAGCTTTCTTT. Its protein product is CASSLASGLRMNTEAFF.